Sequencing of this T cell receptor (beta chain) was carried out in a study of regulatory T cells in long-lasting Graves disease. Time point noted: newly diagnosed GD, antithyroid drugs for less than 3 months. PBMC-derived RNA was used for the TCR library. Building of the TCR beta libraries involved iRepertoire HTBI primers and Arm-PCR of CDR3 regions. TCRdb re-called the multiplex PCR reads with MiXCR, one entry per CDR3 protein. The table includes approximately 400,000 distinct CDR3 sequences, 14% to 15% detected once. The V gene end was trimmed by 0 bases and the J gene end by 5 bases; junction bases not matched to a gene: 12. CDR3 size: 16 residues. Germline V lookup: CDR1 DFQATT, CDR2 SNEGSKA (reference sequence). Another study also made use of these data, one on T cells in Graves' hyperthyroidism and ophthalmopathy.

This TCR came from a woman under 40 with Graves disease. The chain is built from TRBV20-1 and TRBJ2-5; TRBD1 agrees at 7 bases. The starting material was peripheral blood mononuclear cells (PBMCs), obtained at new diagnosis, from a patient treated with antithyroid drugs. CDR3 nucleotide sequence: TGCAGTGCTAGAGATCGGTTCCGTGACAGGGCCGAGACCCAGTACTTC. It codes for CSARDRFRDRAETQYF.